The clone carrying this T cell receptor beta chain came up a few times. Its matching antigen is unknown. The data derive from a study of PD-1 blockade in classical Hodgkin lymphoma. Study details: With a 2-week interval, patients received intravenous nivolumab at 3 mg/kg.

The V end was cut by 7 bases, the J end by 7 bases, with 14 bases between. In germline, CDR1 is MNHEY, CDR2 SVGAGI. This CDR3 region has 14 residues. Only in-frame clones appear in the TCRdb table, and some are missing; sequencing was by immunoSEQ multiplex PCR. The sample has tens of thousands of clones, roughly 78% seen once. Study outcomes and limitations: Whereas CD4+ TCR diversity had risen significantly by C4D1, CD8+ TCR diversity had not. Why repertoires differed is undefined; disease activity or prior therapy possibly contributed. Reports described newly diagnosed patients as having lower baseline TCR diversity than healthy donors.

Time point of the sample: cycle 4 day 1 (C4D1), after 6 weeks of nivolumab. After autologous stem cell transplantation all patients relapsed, and prior brentuximab vedotin exposure differed between cohorts. The sample consisted of peripheral blood mononuclear cells (PBMCs), taken before the fourth cycle of nivolumab. The receptor was isolated from a human donor with classical Hodgkin lymphoma. The rearrangement uses TRBV6-5 and TRBJ1-6, with D hard to call. The DNA for the CDR3 is TGTGCCAGCACCCCGGGCCTTCCCAATTCACCCCTCCACTTT. It is translated as CASTPGLPNSPLHF.